This T cell receptor beta chain was identified during a study of cytomegalovirus exposure and HLA in healthy donors. Overall study: The same platform used for the 600 to 750 first-cohort repertoires was also used for the 95 to 150 validation repertoires, as a later analysis reported. General observations from the study: It was about 180 TCR beta chains that were listed as cytomegalovirus-associated. In the roughly 130 validation repertoires, a later analysis found that first-cohort TCR clusters tended to co-occur.

Details on this clone: Its matching antigen is unknown.

Data came from immunoSEQ multiplex PCR; TCRdb stores just in-frame clones and leaves some out. Among more than 300,000 clones listed, 86% were seen once. CDR1 and CDR2 (germline): SGHDT, YYEEEE. This CDR3 region has 15 residues. J lost 11 bases, V lost 2 bases, and 8 bases had no gene match. The donors belonged to the approximately 120-subject validation cohort, separate from the approximately 670-subject first cohort. This clonotype was sampled from a woman aged 18-29 years in good health and CMV-seronegative. The chain has TRBV5-6 and TRBJ1-6; 9 positions match TRBD1. Sequencing was performed on PBMCs. CDR3 region: CASSFRDRESPPLHF. The CDR3 bases are TGTGCCAGCAGCTTCCGGGACAGGGAAAGTCCACCCCTCCACTTT.